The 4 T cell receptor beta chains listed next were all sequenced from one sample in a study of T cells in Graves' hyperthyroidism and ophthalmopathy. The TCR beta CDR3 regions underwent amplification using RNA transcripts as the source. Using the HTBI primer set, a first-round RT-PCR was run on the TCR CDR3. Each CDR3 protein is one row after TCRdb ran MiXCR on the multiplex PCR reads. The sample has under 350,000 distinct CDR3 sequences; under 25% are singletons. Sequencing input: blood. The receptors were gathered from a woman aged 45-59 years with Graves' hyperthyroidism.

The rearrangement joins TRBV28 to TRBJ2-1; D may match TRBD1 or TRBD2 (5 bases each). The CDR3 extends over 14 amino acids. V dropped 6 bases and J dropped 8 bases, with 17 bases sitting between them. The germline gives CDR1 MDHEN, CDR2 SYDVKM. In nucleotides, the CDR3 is TGTGCCAGCAGCAGGGTGGGGGTCTTGTATGAGCAGTTCTTC. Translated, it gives CASSRVGVLYEQFF.

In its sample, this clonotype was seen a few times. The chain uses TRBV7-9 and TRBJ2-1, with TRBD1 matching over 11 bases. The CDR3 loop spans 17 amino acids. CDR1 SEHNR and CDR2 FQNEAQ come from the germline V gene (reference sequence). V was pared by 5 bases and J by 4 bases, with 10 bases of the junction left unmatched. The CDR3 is CASSPRVGDRGYNEQFF. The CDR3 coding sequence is TGTGCCAGCAGCCCTAGAGTGGGGGACAGGGGGTACAATGAGCAGTTCTTC. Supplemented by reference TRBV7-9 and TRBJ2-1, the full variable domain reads DTGVSQNPRHKITKRGQNVTFRCDPISEHNRLYWYRQTLGQGPEFLTYFQNEAQLEKSRLLSDRFSAERPKGSFSTLEIQRTEQGDSAMYLCASSPRVGDRGYNEQFFGPGTRLTVL.

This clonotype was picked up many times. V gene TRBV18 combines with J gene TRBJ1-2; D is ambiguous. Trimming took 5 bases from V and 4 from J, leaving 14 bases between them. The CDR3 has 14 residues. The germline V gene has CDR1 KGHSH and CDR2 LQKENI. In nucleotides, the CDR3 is TGTGCCAGCTCAACCAAGGTCGAGGGCTATGGCTACACCTTC. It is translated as CASSTKVEGYGYTF.

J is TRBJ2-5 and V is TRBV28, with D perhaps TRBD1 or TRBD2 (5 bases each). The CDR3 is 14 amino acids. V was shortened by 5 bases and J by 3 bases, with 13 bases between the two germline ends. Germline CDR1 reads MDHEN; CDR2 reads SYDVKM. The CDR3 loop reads CASSPGTVEETQYF. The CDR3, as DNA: TGTGCCAGCAGTCCAGGGACGGTTGAAGAGACCCAGTACTTC.